These T cell receptor beta chains were read from a single sample in a study of blood T cells in healthy people across ages. From the 5' RACE reads, TCRdb called clonotypes with MiXCR, one entry per CDR3 protein. The repertoire has about 780,000 distinct CDR3 sequences, about 45% of them found once; the top ten carry less than 20%. Input material: blood. The receptors come from an elderly man in good health. Both conserved end residues are part of each CDR3. A D gene is named only where the DNA matches it firmly. Clone size is stated in some rows and not others, as once, few, many or a class when expanded.

clone_size,d_call,j_call,v_call,cdr3_nt,cdr3_aa
.,TRBD1,TRBJ1-4,TRBV5-1,TGCGCCAGCAGCTTGGCCGGGACAGCTGATGAAAAACTGTTTTTT,CASSLAGTADEKLFF
few,TRBD2,TRBJ2-3,TRBV7-9,TGTGCCAGCAGCTTATCGTCAGGACTAGCGTACACAGATACGCAGTATTTT,CASSLSSGLAYTDTQYF
.,TRBD1,TRBJ2-1,TRBV11-2,TGTGCCAGCGAGGGACAGCTCTACAATGAGCAGTTCTTC,CASEGQLYNEQFF
few,TRBD1,TRBJ2-2,TRBV7-3,TGTGCCAGCAGCTTAAGTGGGCAACACGGACAGGGCACCGGGGAGCTGTTTTTT,CASSLSGQHGQGTGELFF
few,.,TRBJ2-1,TRBV29-1,TGCAGCGGGGACAACGGGTATTCCTACAATGAGCAGTTCTTC,CSGDNGYSYNEQFF
.,TRBD2,TRBJ2-1,TRBV24-1,TGTGCCACCAGTGACACAATAGCGGGAATTATTCCCAATGAGCAGTTCTTC,CATSDTIAGIIPNEQFF
.,TRBD2,TRBJ2-3,TRBV28,TGTGCCAGCAGTCCATCATTCTGGGACGGATCTAGCGGGAGGGGGCCAGATGCGCAGTATTTT,CASSPSFWDGSSGRGPDAQYF
.,.,TRBJ2-1,TRBV7-2,TGTGCCAGCAGCTTAGCGGGGGTAACCTACAATGAGCGGTTCTTC,CASSLAGVTYNERFF
few,TRBD1,TRBJ2-3,TRBV29-1,TGCAGCTTTAGATCCGGGACAGGGGGCTCGACAGATACGCAGTATTTT,CSFRSGTGGSTDTQYF
.,.,TRBJ2-7,TRBV6-2/TRBV6-3,TGTGCCAGCAGAGGACGGGGTAAGGGCGGCGAGCAGTACTTC,CASRGRGKGGEQYF
.,.,TRBJ2-3,TRBV11-1,TGTGCCAGCAGCTTAGACTGGAGGAGGAATACGCAGTATTTT,CASSLDWRRNTQYF
few,.,TRBJ1-4,TRBV7-2,TGTGCCAGCAGCAACCAGCAGGGTTCGAATGAAAAACTGTTTTTT,CASSNQQGSNEKLFF
.,TRBD1,TRBJ1-1,TRBV20-1,TGCAGTGCTGTTAGACAGGGAGGAATCACTGAAGCTTTCTTT,CSAVRQGGITEAFF
.,.,TRBJ1-1,TRBV10-3,TGTGCCATCAGTGAGTCTTTGGGGGGCACCACTGAAGCTTTCTTT,CAISESLGGTTEAFF
.,TRBD1,TRBJ1-1,TRBV7-2,TGTGCCAGCAGCCAGGACAGGGGGGGAACTGAAGCTTTCTTT,CASSQDRGGTEAFF
.,TRBD1,TRBJ1-5,TRBV12-3/TRBV12-4,TGTGCCAGCAGTAACAACGACCGACAGGGTAATCAGCCCCAGCATTTT,CASSNNDRQGNQPQHF
.,TRBD2,TRBJ2-3,TRBV20-1,TGCAGTGCTAGAGTGGGACTAGCGCCAGCAGATACGCAGTATTTT,CSARVGLAPADTQYF
.,TRBD2,TRBJ2-7,TRBV20-1,TGCAGTGCTATGGGGGTTAGGGAGGGTCTACTCGAGCAGTACTTC,CSAMGVREGLLEQYF
.,.,TRBJ2-5,TRBV2,TGTGCCAGCTGTCGTGAGAGCCGGCCTAGACTTAACACTGAGCAGTACTTC,CASCRESRPRLNTEQYF
.,TRBD2,TRBJ2-7,TRBV7-2,TGTGCCAGCAGCTTACGGGGCGGGAGGGTTTACTACGAGCAGTACTTC,CASSLRGGRVYYEQYF
.,TRBD1,TRBJ2-5,TRBV28,TGTGCCAGCAGTGTGGGGGACAGGGAGGAGACCCAGTACTTC,CASSVGDREETQYF
.,.,TRBJ1-2,TRBV28,TGTGCCAGCAGTTTATGGAAAGAATCTAACTATGGCTACACCTTC,CASSLWKESNYGYTF
few,.,TRBJ2-3,TRBV29-1,TGCAGCGTTGCTTTTAGCACAGATACGCAGTATTTT,CSVAFSTDTQYF
.,.,TRBJ2-7,TRBV5-1,TGCGCCAGCAGCTTGCCTCAAAATGAGCAGTACTTC,CASSLPQNEQYF
.,TRBD1,TRBJ2-2,TRBV5-1,TGCGCCAGCAGCTTGGATGCCCTAGCGGGACAGGGGGCGAACATCGGGGAGCTGTTTTTT,CASSLDALAGQGANIGELFF
.,TRBD1,TRBJ2-1,TRBV10-3,TGTGCCATCAGGGAGACAGGGGGCGGTGTGGGAAGCTCCTACAATGAGCAGTTCTTC,CAIRETGGGVGSSYNEQFF
once,.,TRBJ2-7,TRBV2,TGTGCCAGCAGTGAAGTCGGGGGTAGCGAGGGCGGGCTTCAGTACTTC,CASSEVGGSEGGLQYF
many,.,TRBJ1-5,TRBV6-6,TGTGCCAGCAGTTACGGTAGCAATCAGCCCCAGCATTTT,CASSYGSNQPQHF
few,TRBD2,TRBJ2-3,TRBV6-6,TGTGCCAGCAAGGGCGGGAGCTCAGATACGCAGTATTTT,CASKGGSSDTQYF
.,.,TRBJ1-5,TRBV29-1,TGCAGCGTTCAAACGGGTAGGGTTGGTCAGCCCCAGCATTTT,CSVQTGRVGQPQHF
.,TRBD2,TRBJ2-5,TRBV20-1,TGCAGTGCCCGAGTCCCGGGACTAGCATTTAATGAGCAGTACTTC,CSARVPGLAFNEQYF
.,TRBD2,TRBJ2-5,TRBV5-1,TGCGCCAGCAGCTTGGAGTTTAGCGGGAGAAATGAGCAGTACTTC,CASSLEFSGRNEQYF
.,.,TRBJ2-3,TRBV20-1,TGCAGTGCTCAGGACCCAGGTGCTAGCACAGATACGCAGTATTTT,CSAQDPGASTDTQYF
.,.,TRBJ2-6,TRBV2,TGTGCCAGCATTAATTCGAGGTCTGGGGCCAACGTCCTGACTTTC,CASINSRSGANVLTF
.,.,TRBJ2-5,TRBV18,TGTGCCAGCTCACCACCCTGGGGCCGAAAAGAGACCCAGTACTTC,CASSPPWGRKETQYF
.,TRBD2,TRBJ2-7,TRBV20-1,TGCAGTGCTGATCCGGGACTAGCGGGAGAGAACTACGAGCAGTACTTC,CSADPGLAGENYEQYF